These 10 T cell receptor beta chains were sequenced from one sample in a study of T cells in Graves' hyperthyroidism and ophthalmopathy. TCR beta CDR3 region amplification was performed from RNA transcripts. First-round RT-PCR targeting the TCR CDR3 was performed with the HTBI primer set. TCRdb reprocessed the multiplex PCR reads via MiXCR and lists one record per CDR3 protein. This table has under 350,000 distinct CDR3 sequences, about 17% appearing once. The sequenced material came from blood. All receptors derive from a woman aged 55-69 years with Graves' ophthalmopathy.

This clonotype was detected a few times. The V and J genes are TRBV10-3 and TRBJ1-2, with TRBD1 matching 11 bases. Germline loops: CDR1 ENHRY, CDR2 SYGVKD. V lost 6 bases and J lost 8; bases outside the gene matches: 8. CDR3 length: 14 amino acids. The CDR3, as DNA: TGTGCCATCAGGAAAAGGGACAGGGGGTCCGGCTACACCTTC. Residues: CAIRKRDRGSGYTF.

This clonotype was seen a handful of times. This rearrangement joins TRBV28 to TRBJ1-4; no reliable D call. V was shortened by 2 bases and J by 8 bases, with 9 bases between the two germline ends. Germline V gives CDR1 MDHEN, CDR2 SYDVKM. This CDR3 has 13 amino acids. The CDR3 loop reads CASSLQLSEKLFF. CDR3 sequence (DNA): TGTGCCAGCAGTTTACAGCTTTCCGAAAAACTGTTTTTT. The full variable domain, completed using reference TRBV28 and TRBJ1-4, is DVKVTQSSRYLVKRTGEKVFLECVQDMDHENMFWYRQDPGLGLRLIYFSYDVKMKEKGDIPEGYSVSREKKERFSLILESASTNQTSMYLCASSLQLSEKLFFGSGTQLSVL.

This clonotype was picked up a small number of times. The gene calls are TRBV20-1 and TRBJ1-4; unclear D gene. CDR1 DFQATT and CDR2 SNEGSKA come from the germline V gene (reference sequence). V lost 2 bases and J lost 0, with 19 bases in between. This CDR3 has 18 amino acids. For the CDR3, the DNA is TGCAGTGCTAGAATGCCCCCTAGGGCAGAACCAACTAATGAAAAACTGTTTTTT. Translating it yields CSARMPPRAEPTNEKLFF.

This clonotype was seen more than once but under ten times. The gene calls are TRBV27 and TRBJ1-2, with a tentative D call TRBD1 (6 bases). This CDR3 comprises 15 residues. Germline CDR1 reads MNHEY; CDR2 reads SMNVEV (reference sequence). Trimming took 6 bases from V and 0 from J, leaving 14 bases between them. CDR3 DNA sequence: TGTGCCAGCAGCCCCCTACAGGGCGCTAACTATGGCTACACCTTC. It is translated as CASSPLQGANYGYTF.

This clonotype appeared many times. V gene TRBV5-1 combines with J gene TRBJ1-2; 7 nucleotides align to TRBD1. The germline CDR1 and CDR2 sequences are SGHRS and YFSETQ. Losses at the gene ends were 3 bases for V and 8 bases for J; bases not matched to a gene: 7. The CDR3 is 13 residues long. Written as DNA, the CDR3 is TGCGCCAGCAGCTCGACTTTGGACAGGGGCTACACCTTC. This encodes CASSSTLDRGYTF.

The sample holds a few counts of this clonotype. The CDR3 protein is CASGLAGVQETQYF. The CDR3 DNA follows: TGCGCCAGTGGACTAGCGGGGGTCCAAGAGACCCAGTACTTC. The rearrangement joins TRBV4-1 to TRBJ2-5, with TRBD2 matching 13 bases. Trimming at V came to 9 bases and at J to 1 base, leaving 2 bases not matched to a gene. The CDR3 length is 14 residues. The germline gives CDR1 MGHRA, CDR2 YSYEKL.

This chain uses TRBV28 with TRBJ1-5; no firm D call. The CDR3 sequence is 14 residues long. Between the trimmed V and J ends, which lost 6 bases and 4 bases, there was a span of 13 bases. Looked up from germline, CDR1 is MDHEN and CDR2 is SYDVKM. CDR3 in amino acids: CASRAISGNQPQHF. In DNA form, the CDR3 reads TGTGCCAGCAGAGCCATCAGCGGAAATCAGCCCCAGCATTTT.

Comments on this clonotype: One base away lies a much larger clone, so this may be a sequencing read error. The chain recombines TRBV11-2 with TRBJ2-7; 7 bases line up with TRBD2. The junction had 6 bases not matched to a gene; V was cut back by 7 bases and J by 0 bases. The CDR3 has 14 residues. CDR1 and CDR2 from the germline V gene are SGHAT and FQNNGV. The chain's CDR3 is CASTTWGGSYEQYF. The CDR3 DNA is TGTGCCAGCACTACTTGGGGGGGCTCCTACGAGCAGTACTTC.

The chain couples TRBV20-1 to TRBJ1-5; D is possibly TRBD1 (6 bases). The CDR3 contains 14 residues. The germline V and J ends were trimmed by 5 bases and 1 base, with 12 bases remaining between them. The germline V gene has CDR1 DFQATT and CDR2 SNEGSKA (reference sequence). The DNA for the CDR3 is TGCAGTGCTCTTCAGGGGCCCAGCAATCAGCCCCAGCATTTT. Protein: CSALQGPSNQPQHF.

This clonotype was counted ten times or more. This rearrangement joins TRBV28 to TRBJ2-4; maybe TRBD2 (6 bases). The germline gives CDR1 MDHEN, CDR2 SYDVKM. The V end was cut by 3 bases, the J end by 4 bases, with 10 bases between. CDR3 size: 14 residues. CDR3 region: CASSFGAGKNIQYF. The DNA of the CDR3 is TGTGCCAGCAGTTTTGGGGCGGGAAAAAACATTCAGTACTTC. The whole variable domain, remainder taken from reference TRBV28 and TRBJ2-4, is DVKVTQSSRYLVKRTGEKVFLECVQDMDHENMFWYRQDPGLGLRLIYFSYDVKMKEKGDIPEGYSVSREKKERFSLILESASTNQTSMYLCASSFGAGKNIQYFGAGTRLSVL.